The 31 T cell receptor beta chains below come from one sample, sequenced in a study of blood T cells in healthy people across ages. Next came a second PCR, run for roughly 6 to 11 cycles, which used a sample-barcoded 5' primer along with a J-beta primer mix. TCRdb re-called the 5' RACE reads with MiXCR, one entry per CDR3 protein. The table lists about 1.5 million distinct CDR3 sequences, approximately 42% of them singletons. The sequenced material came from blood. The source of these receptors is a woman in her late teens or twenties in good health.

The V call is TRBV6-5, the J call TRBJ1-6, with D possibly matching TRBD1 (6 bases). V was clipped by 4 bases and J by 7 bases, with 14 bases between them. This CDR3 spans 15 amino acids. Germline-derived CDR1 and CDR2 are MNHEY and SVGAGI. DNA of the CDR3: TGTGCCAGCAGTTCCTCGGGACAAGGAAATTCACCCCTCCACTTT. It translates to CASSSSGQGNSPLHF.

The V gene is TRBV2, the J gene TRBJ2-3; 8 bases are a match to TRBD1. This CDR3 is 17 amino acids long. V was pared by 5 bases and J by 4 bases, with 14 bases of the junction left unmatched. Germline CDR1 is SNHLY and CDR2 is FYNNEI. In DNA form, the CDR3 reads TGTGCCAGCAGTAGATTACTGCAGGGGGCAATGTCAGATACGCAGTATTTT. Translated, it gives CASSRLLQGAMSDTQYF.

The chain recombines TRBV27 with TRBJ1-1; no definite D call. This CDR3 is built from 13 residues. The V end lost 6 bases, the J end lost 3 bases, and 11 bases lay between the germline ends. Germline V gene lookup returns CDR1 MNHEY and CDR2 SMNVEV (reference sequence). The CDR3 is CASREGDYTEAFF. The CDR3 DNA is TGTGCCAGCAGGGAGGGAGATTACACTGAAGCTTTCTTT.

DNA of the CDR3: TGCAGCGTTCGCAGGTTGTATGGAAACACCATATATTTT. It yields the protein CSVRRLYGNTIYF. The V call is TRBV29-1, the J call TRBJ1-3; D uncertain. Trimming removed 5 bases from V and 3 bases from J, with 11 bases in between. Germline-derived CDR1 and CDR2 are SQVTM and ANQGSEA. CDR3 length equals 13 residues.

The rearrangement uses TRBV12-3 or TRBV12-4 and TRBJ1-2, with D maybe TRBD1 (6 bases). Trimming stripped 5 bases from V and 7 bases from J, with 17 bases between. The CDR3 loop spans 14 amino acids. The CDR3 bases are TGTGCCAGCAGTCGCCAGGCAGGGGCTGCTGGCTACACCTTC. This gives the protein CASSRQAGAAGYTF.

The chain combines TRBV20-1 with TRBJ1-2; D is possibly TRBD1 (6 bases). Trimming pared 0 bases from V and 4 bases from J, leaving 12 bases between. This CDR3 is built from 14 residues. Germline V lookup: CDR1 DFQATT, CDR2 SNEGSKA (reference sequence). The CDR3 is CSARERGQIYGYTF. As DNA, the CDR3 is TGCAGTGCTAGAGAGCGGGGGCAGATCTATGGCTACACCTTC.

There are many counts of this clonotype. The chain recombines TRBV12-3 or TRBV12-4 with TRBJ2-1, with 7 nucleotides matching TRBD1. Germline trimming cut 5 bases from V and 2 bases from J; bases unmatched to any gene: 6. CDR3 length equals 15 residues. CDR3 in DNA: TGTGCCAGCAGTGGCCGGGACAGACCCTACAATGAGCAGTTCTTC. Translated: CASSGRDRPYNEQFF.

The V gene is TRBV5-6, the J gene TRBJ2-5; D ambiguous. V shed 2 bases and J shed 2 bases, with 10 bases lying between them. The V gene's germline CDR1 is SGHDT and CDR2 YYEEEE. The CDR3 runs 14 residues. The DNA for the CDR3 is TGTGCCAGCAGCTTACGGACGGATCAAGAGACCCAGTACTTC. Amino acid sequence: CASSLRTDQETQYF.

This rearrangement joins TRBV29-1 to TRBJ1-6; 7 bases align to TRBD1. The CDR3 is 13 amino acids. Per germline, CDR1 SQVTM and CDR2 ANQGSEA. Unmatched junction bases numbered 6, after V lost 7 bases and J lost 6 bases. CDR3 bases: TGCAGCGCGGCCAGGGGGATTAATTCACCCCTCCACTTT. Amino acid sequence: CSAARGINSPLHF.

This clonotype was counted at least ten times. The chain recombines TRBV7-6 with TRBJ1-1; a weak D match, TRBD1 (5 bases). The germline V gene has CDR1 SGHVS and CDR2 FNYEAQ. The V and J ends lost 5 bases and 3 bases respectively, with 16 bases between them. This CDR3 comprises 15 residues. The CDR3 is CASSPRMGTYTEAFF. CDR3 bases: TGTGCCAGCAGCCCCCGAATGGGGACCTACACTGAAGCTTTCTTT.

The rearrangement links TRBV5-1 to TRBJ2-1; perhaps TRBD1 as D (6 bases). The J call could be wrong; TRBJ2-7 is a better fit for the DNA end. Germline CDR1 is SGHRS and CDR2 is YFSETQ. The CDR3 runs 17 residues. This chain's CDR3 is CASSLPNGTISYNEQYF. The DNA of the CDR3 is TGCGCCAGCAGCTTGCCCAACGGGACAATCTCCTACAATGAGCAGTACTTC.

V gene TRBV28 combines with J gene TRBJ2-7, with D perhaps assigned TRBD1 or TRBD2 (5 bases each). V lost 10 bases and J lost 7, with 17 bases in between. Germline CDR1 reads MDHEN; CDR2 reads SYDVKM. The CDR3 runs 12 residues. The CDR3 sequence is CATDDRGSEQYF. CDR3 in DNA: TGTGCCACCGATGACAGAGGGAGTGAGCAGTACTTC.

V is TRBV5-6 and J is TRBJ1-1, with 7 bases identical to TRBD1. The length of the CDR3 is 15 residues. The germline V gene encodes CDR1 SGHDT and CDR2 YYEEEE. The V segment lost 7 bases and the J segment 0 bases; nucleotides outside the gene matches: 9. The chain's CDR3 is CASLLRDSMNTEAFF. The CDR3 nucleotides read TGTGCCAGCCTACTTAGGGACAGCATGAACACTGAAGCTTTCTTT.

The chain joins TRBV24-1 to TRBJ1-1; D ambiguous. This CDR3 comprises 14 residues. The ends were cut back, 10 bases at V and 2 bases at J, with 16 bases in the middle. In germline, CDR1 is KGHDR, CDR2 SFDVKD. The CDR3 nucleotides are TGTGCCACGTCCCACCAGCAGGCCAACACTGAAGCTTTCTTT. It encodes CATSHQQANTEAFF.

The chain joins TRBV10-3 to TRBJ2-7, with TRBD2 identical over 10 bases. Germline CDR1 ENHRY, CDR2 SYGVKD. After removal of 5 bases from V and 4 bases from J, the junction contained 2 bases not matched to a gene. There are 13 residues in the CDR3. The CDR3: CAISLAGGYEQYF. CDR3 in DNA: TGTGCCATCAGTTTAGCGGGGGGTTACGAGCAGTACTTC.

V and J are TRBV27 and TRBJ1-2; 9 bases fit TRBD1. V lost 5 bases to trimming and J lost 2 bases; unmatched junction nucleotides: 6. CDR3 length: 15 amino acids. The germline gives CDR1 MNHEY, CDR2 SMNVEV (reference sequence). The CDR3 sequence is CASSTRDRANYGYTF. The CDR3 nucleotides are TGTGCCAGCAGTACCAGGGACAGGGCAAACTATGGCTACACCTTC.

The rearrangement links TRBV20-1 to TRBJ2-1; 8 positions match TRBD2. The CDR3 extends over 15 amino acids. Losses at the gene ends were 6 bases for V and 1 base for J; bases not matched to a gene: 8. Germline lookup yields CDR1 DFQATT and CDR2 SNEGSKA (reference sequence). CDR3 nucleotide sequence: TGCAGTGCGAAACTAGCGGAGGGGTCCTACAATGAGCAGTTCTTC. Its translation is CSAKLAEGSYNEQFF.

The rearrangement uses TRBV5-5 and TRBJ2-1, with D perhaps TRBD2 (6 bases). V was clipped by 0 bases and J by 8 bases, with 12 bases between them. The germline V gene has CDR1 SGHKS and CDR2 YYEKEE (reference sequence). The CDR3 extends over 14 amino acids. The CDR3 bases are TGTGCCAGCAGCTTGGCGGGGGATGGCTATGAGCAGTTCTTC. Its protein is CASSLAGDGYEQFF.

The chain has TRBV6-2 or TRBV6-3 and TRBJ2-7; weak D call: TRBD2 (6 bases). Trimming left V 7 bases short and J 0 bases short, with 34 bases between. The CDR3 loop spans 21 amino acids. Germline values: CDR1 MNHEY, CDR2 SVGEGT. CDR3: CASNPPGQTLPGTRNSYEQYF. In nucleotides, the CDR3 is TGTGCCAGCAACCCACCCGGTCAAACTCTCCCAGGGACTCGCAACTCCTACGAGCAGTACTTC.

V is TRBV13 and J is TRBJ2-1; no firm D call. With the DNA end fitting TRBJ2-7 better, the J assignment may be wrong. This CDR3 has 16 residues. Germline V gene data show CDR1 as PRHDT and CDR2 as FYEKMQ (reference sequence). DNA for the CDR3: TGTGCCAGCAGTTCCGGGTCACCTTTTTCCTACAATGAGCAGTACTTC. Translation: CASSSGSPFSYNEQYF.

This clonotype has more than one count but fewer than ten. This chain links TRBV20-1 with TRBJ1-2; D is possibly TRBD1 (5 bases). V lost 6 bases to trimming and J lost 7 bases, with 15 bases between them. CDR3 size: 12 residues. Germline loops: CDR1 DFQATT, CDR2 SNEGSKA (reference sequence). Here the CDR3 DNA reads TGCAGTGCAACGACAGATCTTGGTGGCTACACCTTC. Translated, it gives CSATTDLGGYTF.

The chain employs TRBV27 and TRBJ2-1, with D uncertain. Germline CDR1 is MNHEY and CDR2 is SMNVEV (reference sequence). Trimming cost V 1 base and J 6 bases, with 13 bases left between them. The CDR3 extends over 15 amino acids. CDR3 in amino acids: CASSLFISSRNEQFF. CDR3 coding DNA: TGTGCCAGCAGTTTATTCATCTCCAGCCGCAATGAGCAGTTCTTC.

The rearrangement links TRBV7-6 to TRBJ2-2, with TRBD1 identical over 9 bases. The CDR3 has 17 amino acids. J was trimmed by 2 bases and V by 2 bases; bases with no gene match: 6. CDR1 is SGHVS, CDR2 FNYEAQ, per germline. CDR3 bases: TGTGCCAGCAGCTTAATGACAGGGGGTTATAACACCGGGGAGCTGTTTTTT. It is translated as CASSLMTGGYNTGELFF.

The V and J genes are TRBV27 and TRBJ1-2, with a tentative D call TRBD1 (5 bases). V was clipped by 5 bases and J by 8 bases, with 18 bases between them. Germline CDR1 and CDR2: MNHEY and SMNVEV (reference sequence). The CDR3 loop spans 14 amino acids. The CDR3 DNA follows: TGTGCCAGCAGTCCCGCAGGGATCCACCAAGGCTACACCTTC. It is translated as CASSPAGIHQGYTF.

The chain combines TRBV7-2 with TRBJ2-7; no firm D call. Between the trimmed V and J ends, which lost 4 bases and 0 bases, there was a span of 16 bases. Germline lookup yields CDR1 SGHTA and CDR2 FQGNSA. The CDR3 consists of 16 residues. The CDR3 nucleotides read TGTGCCAGCAGCTCAAGCGTAGGGCGCGTCTCCTACGAGCAGTACTTC. Translating gives CASSSSVGRVSYEQYF.

This sequence joins TRBV11-2 and TRBJ2-1; 11 nucleotides line up with TRBD2. The tail of the sequence fits TRBJ2-7 better, so the J call may be wrong. Germline CDR1 reads SGHAT; CDR2 reads FQNNGV. The CDR3 length is 15 residues. The CDR3 coding sequence is TGTGCCAGCAGCTTTTTAGCGGGAGGGCTCAGTGAGCAGTACTTC. Translating it yields CASSFLAGGLSEQYF.

The rearrangement links TRBV13 to TRBJ2-3; 8 bases map to TRBD2. Germline V lookup: CDR1 PRHDT, CDR2 FYEKMQ (reference sequence). Unmatched junction bases numbered 9, after V lost 5 bases and J lost 5 bases. The CDR3 length is 15 residues. The CDR3 region has the DNA TGTGCCAGCAGCAACGCGGGGGGCGTGCAAGATACGCAGTATTTT. Translation gives CASSNAGGVQDTQYF.

In its sample, this clonotype was seen a few times. The chain links TRBV3-1 to TRBJ2-1; no firm D call. CDR1 and CDR2 (germline): LGHDT, YNNKEL (reference sequence). The germline V and J ends were trimmed by 3 bases and 2 bases, with 8 bases remaining between them. The CDR3 spans 14 residues. The CDR3 DNA sequence: TGTGCCAGCAGCCATGGACCAACCTACAATGAGCAGTTCTTC. This encodes CASSHGPTYNEQFF.

In its sample, this clonotype was seen a few times. The rearrangement uses TRBV20-1 and TRBJ2-4; possibly TRBD2 for D (6 bases). CDR1 and CDR2 (germline): DFQATT, SNEGSKA (reference sequence). The CDR3 loop spans 15 amino acids. V lost 2 bases to trimming and J lost 2 bases, with 13 bases between them. This CDR3 reads CSARLHRETKNIQYF. CDR3 DNA sequence: TGCAGTGCTAGATTGCACCGGGAGACCAAAAACATTCAGTACTTC.

V and J are TRBV20-1 and TRBJ1-2; D not certain. V lost 4 bases and J 1 base, leaving 13 bases between the germline ends. The CDR3 length is 14 residues. Germline V CDR1 and CDR2: DFQATT, SNEGSKA (reference sequence). The DNA of the CDR3 is TGCAGTGCTACCAATCCGGGGAATAACTATGGCTACACCTTC. Its protein product is CSATNPGNNYGYTF.

CDR3 coding DNA: TGTGCCAGCAGCTTAGACCGGAACTACCATGAGCAGTACTTC. Its protein is CASSLDRNYHEQYF. The V and J genes are TRBV11-2 and TRBJ2-5; D uncertain. Trimming took 0 bases from V and 11 from J, leaving 16 bases between them. The CDR3 runs to 14 residues. Per the germline V gene, CDR1 is SGHAT and CDR2 is FQNNGV.